These 18 T cell receptor beta chains were sequenced from one sample in a study of T cell repertoires in cytomegalovirus infection. Their antigens are not known. TCRdb processed the reads anew with MiXCR; each CDR3 protein has one entry. This sample has 650,000 to 900,000 distinct CDR3 sequences, with roughly 29% found just once. This specimen was cultured CD8+ T cells from PBMCs, taken from culture after CMV antigen stimulation. The source is a human donor in good health (CMV status not recorded). Some clones in this sample may be carry-over from other donors' samples.

The rearrangement links TRBV4-1 to TRBJ1-5; D gene uncertain. CDR1 is MGHRA, CDR2 YSYEKL, per germline. This CDR3 has 16 amino acids. Deletions cut 1 base from V and 3 bases from J, with 13 bases between. The CDR3 bases are TGCGCCAGCAGCCAAGGGGCTGGGTTTGACAATCAGCCCCAGCATTTT. Translation gives CASSQGAGFDNQPQHF.

The chain combines TRBV10-2 with TRBJ1-1; D is possibly TRBD1 (5 bases). Germline V CDR1 and CDR2: WSHSY, SAAADI. The CDR3 loop spans 14 amino acids. Trimming took 3 bases from V and 4 from J, leaving 12 bases between them. This CDR3 reads CASSEGMGGTEAFF. DNA of the CDR3: TGCGCCAGCAGTGAAGGTATGGGGGGCACTGAAGCTTTCTTT.

The chain couples TRBV4-1 to TRBJ2-5, with a weak D call TRBD1 (6 bases). Trimming stripped 2 bases from V and 1 base from J, with 20 bases between. The germline V gene has CDR1 MGHRA and CDR2 YSYEKL. The CDR3 is made up of 18 amino acids. The CDR3 region is CASSQRSDRSRLQETQYF. The CDR3 DNA is TGCGCCAGCAGCCAAAGATCGGACAGAAGTCGCCTCCAAGAGACCCAGTACTTC.

CDR3: CASSEGQLGTQYF. The CDR3, as DNA: TGCGCCAGCAGTGAAGGGCAGCTGGGGACCCAGTACTTC. The chain couples TRBV10-2 to TRBJ2-5, with D unresolved. The length of the CDR3 is 13 residues. The ends were cut back, 3 bases at V and 7 bases at J, with 12 bases in the middle. Germline V gene sequence: CDR1 WSHSY, CDR2 SAAADI.

This clonotype appeared many times. The chain's CDR3 is CASSHREGNTEAFF. The CDR3 DNA reads as TGTGCCAGCAGCCACAGGGAAGGAAACACTGAAGCTTTCTTT. The rearrangement joins TRBV7-9 to TRBJ1-1, with D possibly matching TRBD1 (6 bases). The CDR3 has 14 amino acids. Trimming cost V 5 bases and J 2 bases, with 12 bases left between them. CDR1 is SEHNR and CDR2 is FQNEAQ in the germline V gene (reference sequence).

This clonotype was counted a few times. V usage is TRBV6-6 and J usage is TRBJ2-2; D possibly matches TRBD1 or TRBD2 (5 bases each). Germline assignment: CDR1 MNHNY and CDR2 SVGAGI (reference sequence). Between the trimmed V and J ends, which lost 7 bases and 1 base, there was a span of 13 bases. The CDR3 spans 15 residues. The CDR3 loop reads CASTPLGENTGELFF. CDR3 sequence (DNA): TGTGCCAGCACCCCTTTGGGGGAGAACACCGGGGAGCTGTTTTTT.

V usage is TRBV7-8 and J usage is TRBJ1-1, with TRBD1 as a possible D gene (5 bases). This CDR3 region has 15 residues. V gave up 0 bases and J gave up 2 bases, with 10 bases separating them. The germline gives CDR1 SGHVS, CDR2 FQNEAQ. The CDR3 sequence is CASSLAGELNTEAFF. The CDR3, as DNA: TGTGCCAGCAGCTTAGCAGGGGAGTTAAACACTGAAGCTTTCTTT.

The chain recombines TRBV6-5 with TRBJ1-4; 8 bases are shared with TRBD1. CDR3 length equals 15 residues. Germline V CDR1 and CDR2: MNHEY, SVGAGI. Trimming cost V 5 bases and J 1 base; bases outside gene matches: 3. CDR3 nucleotides: TGTGCCAGCAGTGCCGGGACAGGAACTAATGAAAAACTGTTTTTT. Residues: CASSAGTGTNEKLFF.

V and J are TRBV6-5 and TRBJ2-3; 7 nucleotides agree with TRBD2. V shed 0 bases and J 4 bases; nucleotides not matched to a gene: 7. Germline V gene lookup returns CDR1 MNHEY and CDR2 SVGAGI. This CDR3 spans 16 amino acids. In DNA, the CDR3 is TGTGCCAGCAGTTACTCTGCGGGGGAAGGCGCAGATACGCAGTATTTT. Translated: CASSYSAGEGADTQYF.

Here the CDR3 DNA reads TGTGCCAGCAGTTTATGCCAGAGCTGCGAGCAGTACTTC. It is translated as CASSLCQSCEQYF. The chain links TRBV12-3 or TRBV12-4 to TRBJ2-7; D is undetermined. V was shortened by 2 bases and J by 6 bases, with 11 bases between the two germline ends. The CDR3 is 13 amino acids.

This clonotype was seen only a few times. The chain couples TRBV27 to TRBJ2-3, with a possible D match to TRBD1 (6 bases). V shed 4 bases and J shed 2 bases, with 13 bases lying between them. Germline CDR1 is MNHEY and CDR2 is SMNVEV (reference sequence). The CDR3 consists of 15 residues. The CDR3 coding sequence is TGTGCCAGCAGTTCGGTCAGGGGCCACACAGATACGCAGTATTTT. This translates into CASSSVRGHTDTQYF.

This clonotype was picked up a small number of times. The J gene is TRBJ2-7, the V gene TRBV7-6, with D perhaps being TRBD1 or TRBD2 (5 bases each). Germline assignment: CDR1 SGHVS and CDR2 FNYEAQ. CDR3 length: 14 residues. Trimming shortened V by 0 bases and J by 6 bases, and 12 bases separated the two germline ends. The CDR3 DNA reads as TGTGCCAGCAGCTTAGCTGGGACGGCCAGCGAGCAGTACTTC. It is translated as CASSLAGTASEQYF. Full variable domain (outside the CDR3, taken from reference TRBV7-6 and TRBJ2-7): GAGVSQSPRYKVTKRGQDVALRCDPISGHVSLYWYRQALGQGPEFLTYFNYEAQQDKSGLPNDRFSAERPEGSISTLTIQRTEQRDSAMYRCASSLAGTASEQYFGPGTRLTVT.

This clonotype was recorded once. The chain has TRBV20-1 and TRBJ1-3; D is ambiguous. V dropped 0 bases and J dropped 2 bases, with 8 bases sitting between them. Germline lookup yields CDR1 DFQATT and CDR2 SNEGSKA (reference sequence). This CDR3 has 14 amino acids. The CDR3 is CSAREGPPGNTIYF. Here the CDR3 DNA reads TGCAGTGCTAGAGAGGGTCCTCCTGGAAACACCATATATTTT.

The chain is built from TRBV19 and TRBJ2-2; D gene uncertain. The CDR3 extends over 12 amino acids. Germline CDR1 and CDR2: LNHDA and SQIVND (reference sequence). V was clipped by 3 bases and J by 6 bases, with 5 bases between them. CDR3 DNA: TGTGCCAGTAGTATCGCGGCCGGGGAGCTGTTTTTT. Translating gives CASSIAAGELFF.

This clonotype was found a few times. J is TRBJ2-4 and V is TRBV2; D tentatively fits TRBD1 or TRBD2 (5 bases each). Germline CDR1 and CDR2: SNHLY and FYNNEI. The V gene lost 3 bases and the J gene lost 6 bases, with 9 bases spanning the gap. This CDR3 comprises 13 residues. CDR3 in DNA: TGTGCCAGCAGTGACGAGGGGAGAAACATTCAGTACTTC. Translation gives CASSDEGRNIQYF.

A remark on this clonotype: This may be a read error, as it is one base from a much larger clone. This sequence joins TRBV7-6 and TRBJ2-2, with 8 nucleotides matching TRBD2. Looked up from germline, CDR1 is SGHVS and CDR2 is FNYEAQ. V lost 0 bases and J lost 4; bases outside the gene matches: 4. The CDR3 spans 16 residues. The CDR3 loop reads CASSLALAEGTGELFF. CDR3 bases: TGTGCCAGCAGCTTAGCACTAGCGGAGGGCACCGGGGAGCTGTTTTTT.

This chain links TRBV7-2 with TRBJ2-5; 7 bases are shared with TRBD1. The J segment lost 5 bases and the V segment lost 5 bases, leaving 11 bases of the junction unmatched. Germline-derived CDR1 and CDR2 are SGHTA and FQGNSA. The CDR3 totals 15 residues. CDR3 bases: TGTGCCAGCAGCCCCCCAGGACAGGCCGACGAGACCCAGTACTTC. This encodes CASSPPGQADETQYF.

This clonotype came up a few times. The chain employs TRBV5-1 and TRBJ2-1; either TRBD1 or TRBD2 may supply D (6 bases each). Germline V gene data show CDR1 as SGHRS and CDR2 as YFSETQ. CDR3 length: 15 residues. V shed 1 base and J shed 7 bases, with 15 bases lying between them. The CDR3 spells CASSLIGGLVNEQFF. CDR3 in DNA: TGCGCCAGCAGCTTGATTGGGGGGCTAGTGAATGAGCAGTTCTTC.